This T cell receptor beta chain derives from a study of cytomegalovirus exposure and HLA in healthy donors. Turning to the study itself: Unique TCRs numbering roughly 85 million, obtained from HLA-typed donors, made up an early data release. Study-wide points: Earlier analysis looked at TCR beta V segments, and most were productive about 87% or about 30% of the time. A later analysis linked a missense DCLRE1C variant to TCR beta V- and J-gene trimming.

Points on this clone: Its antigen remains unidentified.

V lost 3 bases and J 7 bases, leaving 10 bases between the germline ends. This CDR3 comprises 13 residues. The germline CDR1 and CDR2 sequences are MDHEN and SYDVKM. The PCR had 60 Vbeta and 13 Jbeta primers. Per the original methods: Unique TCR beta chains totaled about 78 million in a later count, with around 11 million of them shared. Measured with immunoSEQ multiplex PCR; TCRdb has only the in-frame clones, and not every one. The D gene and trimming were derived from the DNA, and the V and J assignments and clone size from that table. This table has about 130,000 clones, just under 75% appearing once.

Source material: PBMCs. The TCR was taken from a man between 35 and 55 years old in good health and CMV-seropositive. This chain joins TRBV28 and TRBJ2-1; TRBD1 is a possible D gene (6 bases). In nucleotides, the CDR3 is TGTGCCAGCAGTTTTTTTAGGGGGAATGAGCAGTTCTTC. Translating gives CASSFFRGNEQFF.